One sample yielded the 3 T cell receptor beta chains listed below, sequenced in a study of cytomegalovirus exposure and HLA in healthy donors. PCR used 60 Vbeta primers and 13 Jbeta primers. Data came from immunoSEQ multiplex PCR; TCRdb stores just in-frame clones and leaves some out. The sample carries over 120,000 clones, roughly 82% recorded once. Material: PBMCs. These receptors all stem from a man aged 30-40 years in good health and CMV-seronegative.

This clone was found once. The CDR3 sequence is CASSIGLGQGAGEAFF. As DNA, the CDR3 is TGTGCCAGTAGTATAGGCTTGGGACAGGGGGCCGGTGAAGCTTTCTTT. The chain recombines TRBV19 with TRBJ1-1; 12 bases fit TRBD1. The ends lost 1 base at V and 7 bases at J; junction bases unmatched: 7. This CDR3 spans 16 amino acids. CDR1 and CDR2 from the germline V gene are LNHDA and SQIVND (reference sequence).

The chain employs TRBV2 and TRBJ1-3; D might be TRBD1 (5 bases). Per germline, CDR1 SNHLY and CDR2 FYNNEI. The CDR3 is 13 amino acids. V was trimmed by 9 bases and J by 2 bases, leaving 11 bases between them. This CDR3 is CASTIGAGNTIYF. In DNA, the CDR3 is TGTGCCAGTACCATAGGGGCTGGAAACACCATATATTTT.

The V gene is TRBV5-1, the J gene TRBJ2-7, with D unclear. Looked up from germline, CDR1 is SGHRS and CDR2 is YFSETQ. The germline V and J ends were trimmed by 3 bases and 2 bases, with 3 bases remaining between them. This CDR3 has 11 residues. The CDR3 DNA reads as TGCGCCAGCAGCTCGGCCTACGAGCAGTACTTC. Protein: CASSSAYEQYF.